A single sample is the source of the 13 T cell receptor beta chains below, sequenced in a study of blood T cell repertoires in COVID-19. The protocol was immunoSEQ multiplex PCR, while the TCRdb copy is restricted to in-frame clones and leaves out a portion. Altogether about 95,000 clones are present, over 70% being singletons, with the ten largest covering around 27%. Sequencing was performed on peripheral blood. The source is a man older than 75 with active or convalescent COVID-19.

This clone came up once. This chain links TRBV20-1 with TRBJ1-6; D ambiguous. The germline gives CDR1 DFQATT, CDR2 SNEGSKA (reference sequence). CDR3 length equals 11 residues. Trimming removed 6 bases from V and 7 bases from J, with 7 bases in between. The chain's CDR3 is CSARANSPLHF. The CDR3 DNA sequence: TGCAGTGCCCGAGCAAATTCACCCCTCCACTTT.

This chain uses TRBV19 with TRBJ1-5; TRBD1 agrees at 7 bases. This CDR3 has 16 amino acids. Germline V gene sequence: CDR1 LNHDA, CDR2 SQIVND (reference sequence). V was pared by 6 bases and J by 6 bases, with 14 bases of the junction left unmatched. The CDR3 region is CASSNTLRTGIQPQHF. CDR3 bases: TGTGCCAGTAGCAACACCCTCCGGACAGGCATTCAGCCCCAGCATTTT.

This sequence joins TRBV19 and TRBJ2-1; TRBD1 matches at 10 bases. From germline, CDR1 is LNHDA and CDR2 SQIVND (reference sequence). The CDR3 spans 17 residues. Germline trimming cut 2 bases from V and 7 bases from J; bases unmatched to any gene: 11. CDR3 coding DNA: TGTGCCAGTAGTATATCGAGGACAGGGGGTTCACGGAATGAGCAGTTCTTC. As protein: CASSISRTGGSRNEQFF.

This rearrangement joins TRBV6-1 to TRBJ2-1; 7 positions agree with TRBD2. The CDR3 sequence is 15 residues long. Trimming cost V 2 bases and J 1 base; bases outside gene matches: 2. Looked up from germline, CDR1 is MNHNS and CDR2 is SASEGT. CDR3 in DNA: TGTGCCAGCAGTGAACTGGGGGGGTCCTACAATGAGCAGTTCTTC. It is translated as CASSELGGSYNEQFF.

The chain links TRBV4-1 to TRBJ2-5, with 8 positions matching TRBD1. The CDR3 spans 17 residues. CDR1 and CDR2 (germline): MGHRA, YSYEKL. V was pared by 8 bases and J by 5 bases, with 19 bases of the junction left unmatched. This chain's CDR3 is CASAPTGDGGSSETQYF. CDR3 in DNA: TGCGCCAGCGCTCCGACAGGGGACGGAGGATCGTCGGAGACCCAGTACTTC.

A few counts support this clone. The chain recombines TRBV5-1 with TRBJ1-3; no reliable D call. The CDR3 is 15 residues long. Trimming stripped 4 bases from V and 4 bases from J, with 15 bases between. Per germline, CDR1 SGHRS and CDR2 YFSETQ. The CDR3 region has the DNA TGCGCCAGCAGCACGGCGGGCGCCATAGGAAACACCATATATTTT. Protein product: CASSTAGAIGNTIYF.

J is TRBJ2-4 and V is TRBV7-8; D is ambiguous. This CDR3 region has 14 residues. Germline V gene lookup returns CDR1 SGHVS and CDR2 FQNEAQ. Trimming pared 0 bases from V and 4 bases from J, leaving 7 bases between. CDR3 in amino acids: CASSLATEKNIQYF. CDR3 sequence (DNA): TGTGCCAGCAGCTTAGCCACCGAGAAAAACATTCAGTACTTC.

The J gene is TRBJ2-1, the V gene TRBV18; the match to TRBD1 covers 10 bases. CDR3 length: 14 residues. Germline loops: CDR1 KGHSH, CDR2 LQKENI. After removal of 8 bases from V and 5 bases from J, the junction contained 6 bases not matched to a gene. The chain's CDR3 is CASAAGTGDNEQFF. The CDR3 DNA reads TGTGCCAGCGCGGCCGGGACAGGGGACAATGAGCAGTTCTTC.

The chain is built from TRBV18 and TRBJ2-2; possibly TRBD2 for D (6 bases). This CDR3 contains 16 residues. Germline values: CDR1 KGHSH, CDR2 LQKENI. Trimming took 3 bases from V and 0 from J, leaving 11 bases between them. The DNA for the CDR3 is TGTGCCAGCTCACCGGGGGGACCCACGAACACCGGGGAGCTGTTTTTT. This encodes CASSPGGPTNTGELFF.

The V call is TRBV11-3, the J call TRBJ2-3; the match to TRBD1 covers 8 bases. V was pared by 6 bases and J by 10 bases, with 6 bases of the junction left unmatched. Germline lookup yields CDR1 SGHNT and CDR2 YENEEA. This CDR3 contains 12 residues. The CDR3 nucleotides are TGTGCCAGCAGTTTTGGACAGGGTGCGCAGTATTTT. Protein sequence: CASSFGQGAQYF.

The rearrangement uses TRBV7-2 and TRBJ2-5; 7 bases align to TRBD1. The CDR3 is made up of 14 amino acids. The V gene end was trimmed by 0 bases and the J gene end by 4 bases; junction bases not matched to a gene: 2. Per germline, CDR1 SGHTA and CDR2 FQGNSA. In DNA form, the CDR3 reads TGTGCCAGCAGCTTAGCAGGGGGCCCAGAGACCCAGTACTTC. It encodes CASSLAGGPETQYF.

Only a few counts were recorded for this clone. The chain carries TRBV6-4 and TRBJ2-1; 10 bases map to TRBD2. Germline V gives CDR1 MRHNA, CDR2 SNTAGT. CDR3 length: 15 residues. Unmatched junction bases numbered 9, after V lost 5 bases and J lost 8 bases. This CDR3 reads CASSRLAGNPDEQFF. The CDR3 region has the DNA TGTGCCAGCAGTAGACTAGCGGGTAATCCGGATGAGCAGTTCTTC.

This chain links TRBV5-1 with TRBJ1-1, with no clear D. With 2 bases removed from V and 3 bases from J, the gap between germline ends came to 17 bases. Looked up from germline, CDR1 is SGHRS and CDR2 is YFSETQ. The CDR3 totals 16 residues. The CDR3 loop reads CASSFIPRFGYTEAFF. DNA for the CDR3: TGCGCCAGCAGCTTTATCCCCCGCTTCGGGTACACTGAAGCTTTCTTT.